This is a list of T cell receptor beta chains from one sample in a study of identifying expanded T cells in peripheral blood. Sequenced by immunoSEQ multiplex PCR; TCRdb stores in-frame clones only, minus some. The data show some 81,000 clones, approximately 85% seen once. Sequenced sample: blood. These receptors all stem from a person between 18 and 75 years old in good health. The CDR3 runs from the conserved cysteine through the conserved F or W. The D gene is left open where the match is weak. Clone size is given for some rows only: seen once, a few or many times, or a class if the clone is expanded.

TRBD1,TRBV7-6,TRBJ1-1,NA,CASSGVGYRGPENTEAFF,TGTGCCAGCAGCGGGGTGGGTTACAGGGGACCAGAGAACACTGAAGCTTTCTTT
TRBD1,TRBV5-5,TRBJ1-2,NA,CASSPGTGYGYTF,TGTGCCAGCAGCCCTGGGACAGGGTATGGCTACACCTTC
NA,TRBV28,TRBJ2-1,NA,CASTLGRSSYNEQFF,TGTGCCAGCACTCTGGGCAGGAGCTCCTACAATGAGCAGTTCTTC
NA,TRBV5-4,TRBJ2-7,NA,CASSWGTGMVEQYF,TGTGCCAGCAGCTGGGGGACTGGCATGGTGGAGCAGTACTTC
NA,TRBV9,TRBJ2-3,NA,CASSRLTDTQYF,TGTGCCAGCAGCCGGCTCACAGATACGCAGTATTTT
NA,TRBV18,TRBJ1-4,NA,CASSSPLVMGKKLFF,TGTGCCAGCTCAAGTCCCCTGGTAATGGGCAAAAAACTGTTTTTT
NA,TRBV5-1,TRBJ2-1,NA,CASSLARGSYNEQFF,TGCGCCAGCAGCTTGGCCAGAGGCTCCTACAATGAGCAGTTCTTC
NA,TRBV2,TRBJ2-5,NA,CASRDLGEETQYF,TGTGCCAGCAGGGATCTAGGAGAAGAGACCCAGTACTTC
NA,TRBV11-2,TRBJ2-4,few,CASSVTRQVFLDIQYF,TGTGCCAGCAGCGTCACACGACAGGTTTTTTTGGACATTCAGTACTTC
NA,TRBV4-2,TRBJ2-2,NA,CASSQDSLGGTGELFF,TGTGCCAGCAGCCAAGATAGCCTAGGGGGCACCGGGGAGCTGTTTTTT
TRBD1,TRBV28,TRBJ2-7,few,CASRVQTGTYEQYF,TGTGCCAGCAGAGTACAGACAGGGACCTACGAGCAGTACTTC
NA,TRBV5-4,TRBJ1-4,once,CASSLRDGEKLFF,TGTGCCAGCAGCCTAAGGGACGGGGAAAAACTGTTTTTT
NA,TRBV29-1,TRBJ2-7,NA,CSARDTTLFYEQYF,TGCAGCGCCAGGGACACGACGTTATTTTACGAGCAGTACTTC
NA,TRBV21-1,TRBJ2-1,NA,CASSKAAESYNEQFF,TGTGCCAGCAGCAAAGCGGCAGAATCCTACAATGAGCAGTTCTTC
NA,TRBV7-2,TRBJ2-1,few,CASSLFPGTSSYNEQFF,TGTGCCAGCAGCTTATTCCCCGGGACGAGCTCCTACAATGAGCAGTTCTTC
TRBD1,TRBV5-4,TRBJ2-1,NA,CASSPAGQGAINEQFF,TGTGCCAGCAGCCCCGCCGGACAGGGGGCTATCAATGAGCAGTTCTTC
NA,TRBV15,TRBJ2-7,NA,CATSREAYYEQYF,TGTGCCACCAGCAGGGAAGCCTACTACGAGCAGTACTTC
NA,TRBV7-2,TRBJ2-7,NA,CASSLGPHAAYEQYF,TGTGCCAGCAGCTTAGGGCCCCACGCGGCCTACGAGCAGTACTTC